The clone carrying this T cell receptor (beta chain) was observed a handful of times. What it binds is not known. TCRdb re-derived calls from the 5' RACE reads in MiXCR, one entry per CDR3 protein. The sample lists around 310,000 distinct CDR3 sequences, approximately 15% seen once, with around 20% in the top ten. J lost 8 bases, V lost 5 bases, and 6 bases had no gene match. CDR3 size: 13 residues. The data were obtained in a study of T-cell memory formation after mild COVID-19. The overall study: Largely, TCR clusters stayed within a single donor. Study outcomes and limitations: Still unconfirmed is whether the second-wave clones peaking on day 37 recognized SARS-CoV-2. In pre-infection memory, a portion of responding clones appeared, which suggested that cross-reactive memory joined. Mostly located in CM and EM were contracting CD4+ clones, with contracting CD8+ clones located in EMRA.

The gene calls are TRBV12-3 or TRBV12-4 and TRBJ2-3; 8 bases are shared with TRBD1. Material: PBMCs or a T cell subset sorted from them (not recorded which). The TCR originated in a man between 18 and 29 years old who had mild COVID-19 (a few samples of this study predate the infection). Cell type and time point are not known. CDR3: CASSRETGGTQYF. The CDR3 region has the DNA TGTGCCAGCAGTAGAGAAACAGGGGGTACGCAGTATTTT.